What follows are 12 T cell receptor beta chains derived from one specimen sequenced in a study of response to subunit inactivated influenza vaccine. Using its own MiXCR run on the RT-PCR reads, TCRdb lists one record per CDR3 protein. The table has about half a million distinct CDR3 sequences, less than 8% seen once. Specimen: PBMCs from blood, collected around 25 months after vaccination. The source of these receptors is a man between 45 and 75 years old who received an inactivated influenza vaccine.

The chain employs TRBV23-1 and TRBJ1-3, with D uncertain. TRBV23-1 is classed as an ORF, of uncertain function. V lost 1 base and J 0 bases, leaving 7 bases between the germline ends. This CDR3 has 15 residues. The chain's CDR3 is CASSQCSISGNTIYF. In DNA, the CDR3 is TGCGCCAGCAGTCAATGTTCAATCTCTGGAAACACCATATATTTT.

This clonotype was counted many times. The chain couples TRBV20-1 to TRBJ2-5; D gene unclear. Trimming shortened V by 6 bases and J by 2 bases, and 10 bases separated the two germline ends. Per the germline V gene, CDR1 is DFQATT and CDR2 is SNEGSKA (reference sequence). CDR3 size: 12 residues. CDR3: CSARPEQETQYF. The CDR3 nucleotides read TGCAGTGCCAGACCAGAACAAGAGACCCAGTACTTC.

This clonotype showed up just a few times. The rearrangement links TRBV7-6 to TRBJ2-3; tentative D call: TRBD2 (6 bases). The ends were cut back, 1 base at V and 6 bases at J, with 17 bases in the middle. Germline-derived CDR1 and CDR2 are SGHVS and FNYEAQ. The CDR3 length is 16 residues. The CDR3 reads CASSLGGGFRGDTQYF. The CDR3, as DNA: TGTGCCAGCAGCTTAGGGGGAGGATTCAGAGGGGATACGCAGTATTTT.

The chain combines TRBV6-2 or TRBV6-3 with TRBJ2-3; TRBD2 agrees at 9 bases. V trimming: 2 bases; J trimming: 6 bases; junction bases outside the gene matches: 9. The germline CDR1 and CDR2 sequences are MNHEY and SVGEGT. This CDR3 is built from 16 residues. The CDR3 bases are TGTGCCAGCAGTTACGTAGCGGGGGCCACTGAGGATACGCAGTATTTT. Its protein product is CASSYVAGATEDTQYF.

This clonotype was detected ten times or more. The junction departs from the called germline gene at one end, perhaps through a read error. The V call is TRBV20-1, the J call TRBJ2-7, with 11 bases fitting TRBD2. This CDR3 comprises 16 residues. Germline V gene lookup returns CDR1 DFQATT and CDR2 SNEGSKA (reference sequence). This CDR3 is CSARTSGLTSSYEQYF. DNA for the CDR3: TGCAGCGCTAGGACTAGCGGGCTTACCAGCTCCTACGAGCAGTACTTC.

The rearrangement uses TRBV29-1 and TRBJ2-7, with 9 bases matching TRBD2. The germline V gene has CDR1 SQVTM and CDR2 ANQGSEA. This CDR3 is built from 16 residues. The V and J ends lost 4 bases and 5 bases, in that order; junction bases with no gene match: 15. CDR3 coding DNA: TGCAGCGTTGCTCGTAGGTTGTCTAGCGGGAAGAACGAGCAGTACTTC. Residues: CSVARRLSSGKNEQYF.

The V and J genes are TRBV9 and TRBJ2-5; D is unresolved. V gave up 0 bases and J gave up 5 bases, with 14 bases separating them. Germline V gene data show CDR1 as SGDLS and CDR2 as YYNGEE. The CDR3 has 15 residues. The CDR3: CASSVGDAASETQYF. The CDR3 DNA follows: TGTGCCAGCAGCGTAGGTGACGCCGCGTCGGAGACCCAGTACTTC. Combining the CDR3 with reference TRBV9 and TRBJ2-5 gives the whole variable domain DSGVTQTPKHLITATGQRVTLRCSPRSGDLSVYWYQQSLDQGLQFLIQYYNGEERAKGNILERFSAQQFPDLHSELNLSSLELGDSALYFCASSVGDAASETQYFGPGTRLLVL.

This clonotype appeared a few times. The V call is TRBV19, the J call TRBJ2-2; maybe TRBD2 (5 bases). The CDR3 contains 18 residues. The germline CDR1 and CDR2 sequences are LNHDA and SQIVND (reference sequence). The V and J ends lost 3 bases and 0 bases respectively, with 17 bases between them. CDR3 protein: CASSMVLAQPTNTGELFF. For the CDR3, the DNA is TGTGCCAGTAGTATGGTGTTAGCGCAACCTACGAACACCGGGGAGCTGTTTTTT.

This clonotype came up many times. The chain combines TRBV7-8 with TRBJ2-7; D remains unclear. The CDR3 sequence is 14 residues long. In germline, CDR1 is SGHVS, CDR2 FQNEAQ. The V end was cut by 1 base, the J end by 3 bases, with 10 bases between. CDR3 nucleotides: TGTGCCAGCAGCTTAGTGGTCACCAACTACGAGCAGTACTTC. Translating gives CASSLVVTNYEQYF.

This clonotype was observed at least ten times. The chain is built from TRBV28 and TRBJ1-5; D is possibly TRBD1 (5 bases). CDR1 and CDR2 from the germline V gene are MDHEN and SYDVKM. V was cut by 1 base and J by 2 bases, with 18 bases left in between. The CDR3 spans 18 residues. CDR3 amino acids: CASSLLGEGYYGNQPQHF. For the CDR3, the DNA is TGTGCCAGCAGTTTATTGGGGGAGGGTTACTACGGCAATCAGCCCCAGCATTTT.

The chain combines TRBV30 with TRBJ2-1; 8 nucleotides agree with TRBD2. There are 13 residues in the CDR3. CDR1 GTSNPN and CDR2 SVGIG come from the germline V gene (reference sequence). The V segment lost 3 bases and the J segment 10 bases; nucleotides outside the gene matches: 8. The CDR3 sequence: CAWSVSGSLEQFF. Written as DNA, the CDR3 is TGTGCCTGGAGCGTCAGCGGGAGTTTAGAGCAGTTCTTC.

The table lists this clonotype with a few counts. The V gene is TRBV6-5, the J gene TRBJ1-4; no firm D call. The CDR3 runs 17 residues. Trimming took 0 bases from V and 0 from J, leaving 11 bases between them. Germline CDR1 and CDR2: MNHEY and SVGAGI. The chain's CDR3 is CASSYSHSPTTNEKLFF. As DNA, the CDR3 is TGTGCCAGCAGTTACTCCCATTCTCCAACAACTAATGAAAAACTGTTTTTT.